The TCR beta chain under discussion was sequenced for a study of cytomegalovirus exposure and HLA in healthy donors. Study-level points and caveats: Available immune exposure information was restricted to CMV serostatus only. A later analysis by the authors found several of the most significant clusters apparently linked to common viral pathogens. HLA restriction was apparent for most CMV-associated TCR beta chains in a later analysis. Later on, a genetic analysis was performed. It linked a missense variant in DCLRE1C with V- and J-gene trimming of TCR beta.

Turning to this clone: Antigen specificity is unknown.

It was with 60 Vbeta and 13 Jbeta primers that the PCR ran. The repertoire was sequenced with immunoSEQ multiplex PCR; TCRdb's copy has only in-frame clones and lacks some. The sample includes roughly 170,000 clones, 70% to 85% of them seen just once. This TCR came from a girl aged 2 to 10 in good health and CMV-seropositive. Material: PBMCs.

The chain's CDR3 is CASSLARTYEQYF. CDR3 coding DNA: TGTGCCAGCAGCTTAGCGCGGACCTACGAGCAGTACTTC. The chain joins TRBV11-2 to TRBJ2-7; D call uncertain. The germline gives CDR1 SGHAT, CDR2 FQNNGV. This CDR3 spans 13 amino acids. Trimming cost V 1 base and J 2 bases, with 6 bases left between them.